The text below deals with one T cell receptor beta chain. Germline CDR1 and CDR2: SGHTA and FQGNSA. This CDR3 region has 13 residues. Losses at the gene ends were 6 bases for V and 8 bases for J; bases not matched to a gene: 7. TCRdb used MiXCR to reprocess the RT-PCR reads, holding one entry per CDR3 protein. Of 200,000 to 250,000 distinct CDR3 sequences listed, over 12% are singletons. These data are taken from a study of patients and donors after allogeneic stem cell transplantation. This TCR derives from a human donor who was either an allogeneic HSCT recipient or a stem cell or donor lymphocyte infusion donor (not recorded which). It is not recorded whose cells these are; they may come from a transplant donor. This chain links TRBV7-2 with TRBJ1-2; 9 bases line up with TRBD1. Sample: blood, either unsorted or a sorted T cell fraction (not recorded which). The CDR3 region is CASSYTGGGGYTF. CDR3 nucleotides: TGTGCCAGCAGTTACACAGGGGGCGGAGGCTACACCTTC.